This TCR beta chain was retrieved from a study of tumor-infiltrating lymphocytes in primary liver carcinoma. The CDR3 contains 15 residues. V was trimmed by 5 bases and J by 0 bases, leaving 13 bases between them. Germline CDR1 and CDR2: MNHEY and SVGAGI. Findings of the study overall: Lesser overlap characterized tumor-adjacent and tumor-blood pairs relative to tumor region pairs. Tumors had a significantly higher top-250-clone fraction than blood (p = 0.039).

Blood RNA came from unsorted whole blood; germline DNA was also extracted. Researchers generated TCR beta cDNA from about 500 ng of total RNA, relying on a constant-region primer. Each TCR beta library was derived from three nested multiplex PCR rounds that employed slightly modified ARM-PCR. Primers for the first two PCR rounds were TRBV1-TRBV30 forward primers and a C-beta reverse primer (approximately 9 cycles per round). Using its own MiXCR run on the multiplex PCR reads, TCRdb lists one record per CDR3 protein. The sample includes 300,000 to 350,000 distinct CDR3 sequences, almost 65% of them seen just once. Worth noting for this clonotype: Its specificity is unknown. A much larger clone differs by one base, so this may be a read error.

The sequence derives from a man in his forties with primary liver carcinoma and hepatitis B virus infection. The rearrangement uses TRBV6-5 and TRBJ1-1; D unclear. The sample consisted of peripheral blood. The CDR3 DNA reads TGTGCCAGCAGTCCCGATGAGCTGGTGAACACTGAAGCTTTCTTT. This gives the protein CASSPDELVNTEAFF.